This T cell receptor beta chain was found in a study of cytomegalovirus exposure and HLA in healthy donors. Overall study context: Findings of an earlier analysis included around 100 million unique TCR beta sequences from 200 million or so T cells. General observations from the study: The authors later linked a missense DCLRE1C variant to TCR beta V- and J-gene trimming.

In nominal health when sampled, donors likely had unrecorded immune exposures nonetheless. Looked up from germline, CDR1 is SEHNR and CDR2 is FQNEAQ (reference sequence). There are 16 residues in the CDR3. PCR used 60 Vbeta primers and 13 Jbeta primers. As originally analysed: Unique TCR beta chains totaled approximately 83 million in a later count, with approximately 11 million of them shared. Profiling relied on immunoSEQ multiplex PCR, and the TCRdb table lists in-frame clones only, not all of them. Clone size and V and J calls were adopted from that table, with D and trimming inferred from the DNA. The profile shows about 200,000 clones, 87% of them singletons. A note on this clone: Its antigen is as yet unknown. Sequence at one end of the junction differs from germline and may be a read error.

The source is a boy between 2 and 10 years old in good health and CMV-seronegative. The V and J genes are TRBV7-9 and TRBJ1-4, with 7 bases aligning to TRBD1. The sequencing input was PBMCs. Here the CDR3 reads CSSSLVGGSDTEKLFF. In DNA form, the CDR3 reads TGTTCCAGCAGCTTAGTAGGGGGCAGTGATACAGAAAAACTGTTTTTT.